Sequencing of this TCR beta chain was carried out in a study of blood T cell repertoires in COVID-19. The overall study: There were acute and convalescent COVID-19 samples, and they came from the United States, Italy and Spain. The cDNA or gDNA used as material had been derived from T cells, B-cell-depleted T cells, or PBMCs.

Original data processing: The assay estimated nucleated cells by amplifying reference gene primers. Sequencing was performed with immunoSEQ multiplex PCR; in TCRdb, only in-frame clones are kept and a portion is missing. V and J calls and clone size come straight from that table; D and trimming were deduced from the DNA. The data contain roughly 40,000 clones, around 94% of them seen just once; the ten biggest clones take up roughly 0.35%. During active infection, Seattle patients enrolled and were then monitored through disease. This clone was observed once. This TCR derives from a man between 50 and 59 years old with COVID-19, enrolled during active disease. Sample: peripheral blood.

The CDR3: CASSITGVKDTEAFF. The DNA for the CDR3 is TGTGCCAGTAGTATCACCGGGGTTAAAGACACTGAAGCTTTCTTT. The rearrangement joins TRBV19 to TRBJ1-1; the D is unclear. Trimming cost V 3 bases and J 3 bases, with 14 bases left between them. This CDR3 comprises 15 residues. Looked up from germline, CDR1 is LNHDA and CDR2 is SQIVND (reference sequence).